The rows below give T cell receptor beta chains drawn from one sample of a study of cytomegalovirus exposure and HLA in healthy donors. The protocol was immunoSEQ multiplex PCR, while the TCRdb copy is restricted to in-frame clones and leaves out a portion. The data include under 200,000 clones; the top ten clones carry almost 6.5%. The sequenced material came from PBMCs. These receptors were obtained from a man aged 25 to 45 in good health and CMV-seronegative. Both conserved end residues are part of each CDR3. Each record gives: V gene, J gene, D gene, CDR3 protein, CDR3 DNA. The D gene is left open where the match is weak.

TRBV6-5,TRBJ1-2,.,CASSPSGHLGYTF,TGTGCCAGCAGTCCCTCGGGACACCTTGGCTACACCTTC
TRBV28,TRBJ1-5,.,CASSLDIANQPQHF,TGTGCCAGCAGTTTAGACATCGCAAATCAGCCCCAGCATTTT
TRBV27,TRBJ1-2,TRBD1,CATGSQGESDGYTF,TGTGCCACGGGCTCCCAGGGGGAGAGCGATGGCTACACCTTC
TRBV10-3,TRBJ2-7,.,CAISPRPTGRYEQYF,TGTGCCATCAGCCCCCGCCCGACAGGACGCTACGAGCAGTACTTC
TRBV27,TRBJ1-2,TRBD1,CASRVGTGGGGYTF,TGTGCCAGCAGGGTTGGGACAGGGGGCGGTGGCTACACCTTC
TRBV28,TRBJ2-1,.,CASSFSPQGGAFNEQFF,TGTGCCAGCAGTTTTTCCCCCCAAGGTGGGGCCTTCAATGAGCAGTTCTTC
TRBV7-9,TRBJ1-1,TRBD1,CASSLAGQGNTEAFF,TGTGCCAGCAGCTTAGCGGGACAGGGGAACACTGAAGCTTTCTTT
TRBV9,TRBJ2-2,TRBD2,CASSSPGRAGTGELFF,TGTGCCAGCAGCTCTCCAGGGAGGGCGGGCACCGGGGAGCTGTTTTTT
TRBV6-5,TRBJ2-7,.,CASSEARVSYEQYF,TGTGCCAGCAGCGAGGCTCGTGTTAGCTACGAGCAGTACTTC
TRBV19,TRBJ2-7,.,CASSPRTHSYEQYF,TGTGCCAGTAGTCCGAGGACACACTCCTACGAGCAGTACTTC
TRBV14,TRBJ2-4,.,CASSPAGRPEGVAKNIQYF,TGTGCCAGCAGCCCCGCGGGCCGGCCTGAGGGCGTGGCCAAAAACATTCAGTACTTC
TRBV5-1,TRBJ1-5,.,CASSLGQGDQPQHF,TGCGCCAGCAGCTTGGGCCAGGGTGATCAGCCCCAGCATTTT
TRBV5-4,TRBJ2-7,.,CASSSPLPGTRYEQYF,TGTGCCAGCAGCTCACCTCTTCCGGGGACTCGGTACGAGCAGTACTTC
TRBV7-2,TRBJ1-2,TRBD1,CASSLEGQGIGANYGYTF,TGTGCCAGCAGCTTAGAGGGACAGGGAATTGGGGCGAACTATGGCTACACCTTC
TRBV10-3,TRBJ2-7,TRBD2,CATRLAGTRGVYTQYF,TGTGCCACCAGACTAGCGGGGACCCGGGGTGTTTATACGCAGTACTTC
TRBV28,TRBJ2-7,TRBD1,CASRPTGQGAYEQYF,TGTGCCAGCAGACCTACCGGACAGGGGGCTTACGAGCAGTACTTC
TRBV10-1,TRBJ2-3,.,CASSSGRGGGTDTQYF,TGCGCCAGCAGTAGCGGTCGCGGGGGCGGCACAGATACGCAGTATTTT
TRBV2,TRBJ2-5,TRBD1,CASSLGGTGGMETQYF,TGTGCCAGCAGCTTAGGGGGGACAGGGGGGATGGAGACCCAGTACTTC
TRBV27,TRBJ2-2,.,CASSPLLDSQLSNTGELFF,TGTGCCAGTTCACCTCTTCTGGACAGCCAGTTGTCGAACACCGGGGAGCTGTTTTTT
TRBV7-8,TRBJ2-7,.,CASSRSTYEQYF,TGTGCCAGCAGCCGGAGTACCTACGAGCAGTACTTC